This T cell receptor beta chain was observed in a study of T-cell memory formation after mild COVID-19. TCRdb re-derived calls from the 5' RACE reads in MiXCR, one entry per CDR3 protein. The sample holds under 300,000 distinct CDR3 sequences, roughly a tenth seen once. Germline CDR1 and CDR2: MNHEY and SVGEGT. The CDR3 length is 17 residues. Trimming at V came to 2 bases and at J to 4 bases, leaving 5 bases not matched to a gene. The specimen was PBMCs or a T cell subset sorted from them (not recorded which). The chain is built from TRBV6-2 or TRBV6-3 and TRBJ2-3, with TRBD2 identical over 14 bases. The receptor's source is a man aged 18 to 30 who had mild COVID-19 (a few samples of this study predate the infection). Cell type and time point are not known. This CDR3 reads CASSYPQTSGGADTQYF. CDR3 nucleotides: TGTGCCAGCAGTTACCCCCAGACTAGCGGGGGGGCAGATACGCAGTATTTT.